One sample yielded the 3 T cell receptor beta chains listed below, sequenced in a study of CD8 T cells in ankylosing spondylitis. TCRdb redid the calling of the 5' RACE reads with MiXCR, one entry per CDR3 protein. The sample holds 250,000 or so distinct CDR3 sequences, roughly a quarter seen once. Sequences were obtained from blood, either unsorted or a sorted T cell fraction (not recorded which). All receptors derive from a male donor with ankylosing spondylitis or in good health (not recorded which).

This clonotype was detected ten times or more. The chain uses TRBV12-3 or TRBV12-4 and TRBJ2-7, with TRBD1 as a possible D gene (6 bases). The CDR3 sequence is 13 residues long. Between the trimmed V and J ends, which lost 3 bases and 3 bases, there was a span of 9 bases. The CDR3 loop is CASSLGTNYEQYF. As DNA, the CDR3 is TGTGCCAGCAGTTTGGGGACAAACTACGAGCAGTACTTC.

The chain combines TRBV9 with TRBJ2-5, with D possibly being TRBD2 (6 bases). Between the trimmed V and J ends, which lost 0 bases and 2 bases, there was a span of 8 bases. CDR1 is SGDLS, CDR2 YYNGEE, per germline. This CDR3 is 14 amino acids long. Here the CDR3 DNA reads TGTGCCAGCAGCGTAGGGAGGGATCAAGAGACCCAGTACTTC. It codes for CASSVGRDQETQYF. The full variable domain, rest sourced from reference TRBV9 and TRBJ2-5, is DSGVTQTPKHLITATGQRVTLRCSPRSGDLSVYWYQQSLDQGLQFLIQYYNGEERAKGNILERFSAQQFPDLHSELNLSSLELGDSALYFCASSVGRDQETQYFGPGTRLLVL.

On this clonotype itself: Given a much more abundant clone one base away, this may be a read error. The CDR3 region has the DNA TGTGCCAGCAACTTTATGGGCTTGTCCTACGAGCAGTACTTC. Amino acid sequence: CASNFMGLSYEQYF. The rearrangement links TRBV7-9 to TRBJ2-7; D gene ambiguous. The CDR3 spans 14 residues. Germline lookup yields CDR1 SEHNR and CDR2 FQNEAQ (reference sequence). Deletions cut 7 bases from V and 1 base from J, with 14 bases between.